Following are 28 T cell receptor beta chains from one sample sequenced in a study of cytotoxic CD8 clonotypes in ibrutinib-treated CLL. Repertoires were generated with immunoSEQ multiplex PCR, while TCRdb's copy carries only in-frame clones and drops some. The sample carries about 140,000 clones, approximately 90% recorded once. The specimen comprised PBMCs, sampled after 12 months of ibrutinib treatment. The source is a human donor with chronic lymphocytic leukemia.

The rearrangement uses TRBV28 and TRBJ2-7; 7 nucleotides match TRBD2. The J segment lost 1 base and the V segment lost 7 bases, leaving 1 base of the junction unmatched. The germline CDR1 and CDR2 sequences are MDHEN and SYDVKM. The CDR3 is made up of 12 amino acids. Here the CDR3 DNA reads TGTGCCAGCACAGCGGGGTCCTACGAGCAGTACTTC. This translates into CASTAGSYEQYF.

The rearrangement uses TRBV27 and TRBJ1-4; D perhaps matches TRBD1 (6 bases). The CDR3 has 16 amino acids. Germline V gives CDR1 MNHEY, CDR2 SMNVEV (reference sequence). V shed 3 bases and J shed 3 bases, with 14 bases lying between them. The CDR3 region is CASSFIREGANEKLFF. CDR3 DNA: TGTGCCAGCAGTTTCATAAGGGAGGGGGCTAATGAAAAACTGTTTTTT.

The genes are TRBV5-1 and TRBJ2-4, with TRBD1 matching over 8 bases. This CDR3 comprises 18 residues. V trimming: 7 bases; J trimming: 0 bases; junction bases outside the gene matches: 15. Germline values: CDR1 SGHRS, CDR2 YFSETQ. The CDR3 loop reads CASRDRIEDSLAKNIQYF. CDR3 in DNA: TGCGCCAGCCGGGACAGGATAGAAGATTCTCTAGCCAAAAACATTCAGTACTTC.

Worth noting for this clone: The junction shows a germline mismatch at one end, possibly a read error. V usage is TRBV4-1 and J usage is TRBJ2-7; TRBD2 aligns across 7 bases. This CDR3 contains 16 residues. CDR1 MGHRA and CDR2 YSYEKL come from the germline V gene. The DNA for the CDR3 is TGCTCCAGCAGCAAAGGGCTAGCGGAGGCTTCCTACGAGCAGTACTTC. It translates to CSSSKGLAEASYEQYF.

The chain links TRBV5-1 to TRBJ1-1; TRBD1 matches at 12 bases. In germline, CDR1 is SGHRS, CDR2 YFSETQ. The CDR3 runs 14 residues. V lost 3 bases and J lost 11; bases outside the gene matches: 8. The CDR3 spells CASSSGTGGLGAFF. As DNA, the CDR3 is TGCGCCAGCAGCTCGGGGACAGGGGGCTTGGGCGCTTTCTTT.

The V call is TRBV7-6, the J call TRBJ2-1; D possibly corresponds to TRBD1 (6 bases). CDR1 and CDR2 from the germline V gene are SGHVS and FNYEAQ. This CDR3 spans 16 amino acids. V was pared by 2 bases and J by 1 base, with 12 bases between. The CDR3 loop reads CASSLRQGFSYNEQFF. As DNA, the CDR3 is TGTGCCAGCAGCTTAAGGCAGGGGTTTTCCTACAATGAGCAGTTCTTC.

This chain uses TRBV5-1 with TRBJ1-4; no reliable D call. V shed 7 bases and J shed 0 bases, with 22 bases lying between them. CDR1 is SGHRS and CDR2 is YFSETQ in the germline V gene. This CDR3 is built from 18 residues. CDR3 nucleotide sequence: TGCGCCAGCCAACGAAAGAAAGGTTCCCTTGCAACTAATGAAAAACTGTTTTTT. As protein: CASQRKKGSLATNEKLFF. The full variable domain, its missing parts supplied by reference TRBV5-1 and TRBJ1-4, is KAGVTQTPRYLIKTRGQQVTLSCSPISGHRSVSWYQQTPGQGLQFLFEYFSETQRNKGNFPGRFSGRQFSNSRSEMNVSTLELGDSALYLCASQRKKGSLATNEKLFFGSGTQLSVL.

The chain links TRBV6-6 to TRBJ1-1; D call uncertain. Germline V gives CDR1 MNHNY, CDR2 SVGAGI (reference sequence). The CDR3 spans 15 residues. The V end was cut by 0 bases, the J end by 4 bases, with 12 bases between. The CDR3: CASSYSASARTEAFF. The CDR3 DNA reads as TGTGCCAGCAGTTACTCGGCCTCAGCCCGCACTGAAGCTTTCTTT.

This sequence joins TRBV15 and TRBJ2-7; D unclear. V lost 3 bases, J lost 2 bases, and 8 bases lay in between. Germline CDR1 is LNHNV and CDR2 is YYDKDF (reference sequence). The CDR3 is made up of 13 amino acids. The CDR3 DNA sequence: TGTGCCACCAGCAGTGACGAGACCTACGAGCAGTACTTC. Translated, it gives CATSSDETYEQYF.

J is TRBJ1-4 and V is TRBV10-3; D is perhaps TRBD1 (6 bases). Germline lookup yields CDR1 ENHRY and CDR2 SYGVKD. The CDR3 consists of 18 residues. V lost 0 bases, J lost 4 bases, and 18 bases lay in between. The CDR3: CAISESDARGLNNEKLFF. The CDR3 DNA sequence: TGTGCCATCAGTGAGTCGGACGCCAGGGGTCTCAATAATGAAAAACTGTTTTTT.

The genes are TRBV28 and TRBJ2-5; D might be TRBD2 (6 bases). CDR3 length: 15 amino acids. Germline V gene data show CDR1 as MDHEN and CDR2 as SYDVKM. Trimming took off 8 bases at V and 7 bases at J, with 23 bases between the two ends. The CDR3 DNA reads as TGTGCCAGCCGAACGGGGACTCCCCGCTGGGGGACCCAGTACTTC. It translates to CASRTGTPRWGTQYF.

This chain joins TRBV29-1 and TRBJ2-3, with a tentative D call TRBD1 (5 bases). V lost 1 base and J lost 2, with 7 bases in between. From germline, CDR1 is SQVTM and CDR2 ANQGSEA. There are 13 residues in the CDR3. CDR3 in amino acids: CSVEVDNTDTQYF. In nucleotides, the CDR3 is TGCAGCGTTGAAGTGGACAACACAGATACGCAGTATTTT.

This chain uses TRBV25-1 with TRBJ1-1, with D perhaps TRBD1 (6 bases). Trimming took off 3 bases at V and 5 bases at J, with 13 bases between the two ends. The CDR3 runs to 14 residues. Germline V lookup: CDR1 MGHDK, CDR2 SYGVNS. For the CDR3, the DNA is TGTGCCAGCAGTGACCTCCGGGGGGCTACTGAAGCTTTCTTT. This gives the protein CASSDLRGATEAFF.

The chain links TRBV7-2 to TRBJ2-2; no definite D call. In germline, CDR1 is SGHTA, CDR2 FQGNSA. The ends were cut back, 1 base at V and 6 bases at J, with 6 bases in the middle. The CDR3 consists of 13 residues. The CDR3 is CASSLVHAGELFF. The CDR3 nucleotides read TGTGCCAGCAGCTTAGTACACGCCGGGGAGCTGTTTTTT.

This clone was seen more than once but under ten times. The chain has TRBV11-2 and TRBJ2-3; TRBD1 is a possible D gene (6 bases). The V gene lost 1 base and the J gene lost 1 base, with 6 bases spanning the gap. The germline V gene encodes CDR1 SGHAT and CDR2 FQNNGV. The CDR3 has 14 residues. The CDR3 bases are TGTGCCAGCAGCTTAGGGACAGGCACAGATACGCAGTATTTT. Its translation: CASSLGTGTDTQYF.

This clone was seen only once. This chain uses TRBV29-1 with TRBJ2-7; 9 bases agree with TRBD2. J was trimmed by 2 bases and V by 3 bases; bases with no gene match: 5. Germline CDR1 and CDR2: SQVTM and ANQGSEA. The CDR3 is made up of 14 amino acids. The CDR3 reads CSVDLGLATYEQYF. CDR3 coding DNA: TGCAGCGTTGATCTAGGACTAGCGACCTACGAGCAGTACTTC.

CDR3 protein: CASSYSAGRDTQYF. DNA of the CDR3: TGTGCCAGCAGTTACTCTGCAGGGAGAGATACGCAGTATTTT. The V and J genes are TRBV6-5 and TRBJ2-3, with D tentatively TRBD1 or TRBD2 (5 bases each). The CDR3 is 14 amino acids. V lost 0 bases and J lost 5, with 9 bases in between. Germline V gene data show CDR1 as MNHEY and CDR2 as SVGAGI.

This sequence joins TRBV4-3 and TRBJ2-1, with D possibly matching TRBD1 (5 bases). The V and J ends lost 1 base and 12 bases respectively, with 25 bases between them. The CDR3 is 17 amino acids. The germline gives CDR1 LGHNA, CDR2 YSLEER. CDR3 nucleotide sequence: TGCGCCAGCAGCCAAGTCCTCAAGGGGCTAGAGAAAGATTGGCAGTTCTTC. Its protein is CASSQVLKGLEKDWQFF.

This clone turned up a few times. This chain connects TRBV6-1 to TRBJ2-7; TRBD1 agrees at 8 bases. Losses at the gene ends were 4 bases for V and 3 bases for J; bases not matched to a gene: 11. CDR1 MNHNS and CDR2 SASEGT come from the germline V gene. The CDR3 is 16 amino acids. CDR3 in DNA: TGTGCCAGCAGTGTCAGGGGGCCGCCTTACTACTACGAGCAGTACTTC. As protein: CASSVRGPPYYYEQYF.

This chain links TRBV19 with TRBJ2-2, with 8 bases that match TRBD2. The CDR3 sequence is 14 residues long. V lost 7 bases, J lost 4 bases, and 5 bases stayed unmatched. The germline V gene encodes CDR1 LNHDA and CDR2 SQIVND (reference sequence). CDR3 sequence (DNA): TGTGCCAGTACCGGACTAGCAGTCACCGGGGAGCTGTTTTTT. Its protein product is CASTGLAVTGELFF.

The chain employs TRBV7-3 and TRBJ2-7; 9 nucleotides agree with TRBD2. J lost 1 base, V lost 5 bases, and 3 bases had no gene match. The CDR3 totals 14 residues. Germline V CDR1 and CDR2: SGHTA, FQGTGA. DNA for the CDR3: TGTGCCAGCAGCATTAGCGGGAGTTCCTACGAGCAGTACTTC. This gives the protein CASSISGSSYEQYF.

This chain connects TRBV21-1 to TRBJ2-7; the DNA was not compared with TRBD1, the D call given in the table. TRBV21-1 is a listed pseudogene. CDR3 length: 14 amino acids. CDR3 residues: CASSKGDRGYEQYF. Here the CDR3 DNA reads TGTGCCAGCAGCAAAGGGGACAGGGGCTACGAGCAGTACTTC.

V gene TRBV4-3 combines with J gene TRBJ1-5, with D possibly TRBD1 on 5 matching bases. The CDR3 runs 14 residues. Germline CDR1 is LGHNA and CDR2 is YSLEER. Trimming stripped 3 bases from V and 7 bases from J, with 13 bases between. The DNA for the CDR3 is TGCGCCAGCAGCCAGGGACTGGTGGACCAGCCCCAGCATTTT. Its translation: CASSQGLVDQPQHF.

The V gene is TRBV6-5, the J gene TRBJ2-4; 8 bases fit TRBD2. This CDR3 has 15 residues. Germline V CDR1 and CDR2: MNHEY, SVGAGI. Trimming at V came to 4 bases and at J to 6 bases, leaving 8 bases not matched to a gene. This CDR3 reads CASSSPLAGGNIQYF. The CDR3 region has the DNA TGTGCCAGCAGTTCCCCACTCGCGGGGGGAAACATTCAGTACTTC.

The chain employs TRBV6-6 and TRBJ2-1; no definite D call. This CDR3 region has 14 residues. Trimming removed 8 bases from V and 4 bases from J, with 15 bases in between. Germline V gene data show CDR1 as MNHNY and CDR2 as SVGAGI (reference sequence). The CDR3 here is CASLRAGGYNEQFF. The CDR3 region has the DNA TGTGCCAGCCTTCGGGCAGGCGGATACAATGAGCAGTTCTTC.

The chain uses TRBV5-1 and TRBJ1-2; D call uncertain. The CDR3 extends over 16 amino acids. CDR1 is SGHRS, CDR2 YFSETQ, per germline. V lost 3 bases, J lost 1 base, and 16 bases lay in between. The CDR3 protein is CASSSSGGLVNYGYTF. As DNA, the CDR3 is TGCGCCAGCAGCTCTAGCGGAGGGTTGGTTAACTATGGCTACACCTTC.

The table lists this clone with a count of one. CDR3 DNA: TGTGCCAACCAAGCCGGGACATCATCCTACGAGCAGTACTTC. Translation gives CANQAGTSSYEQYF. The gene calls are TRBV28 and TRBJ2-7; weak D call: TRBD1 (6 bases). Looked up from germline, CDR1 is MDHEN and CDR2 is SYDVKM. This CDR3 region has 14 residues. V lost 10 bases, J lost 1 base, and 17 bases lay in between.

The V and J genes are TRBV5-1 and TRBJ2-1; 8 nucleotides match TRBD2. CDR1 and CDR2 (germline): SGHRS, YFSETQ. Germline trimming cut 3 bases from V and 8 bases from J; bases unmatched to any gene: 22. This CDR3 is built from 19 residues. The CDR3 coding sequence is TGCGCCAGCAGCTCCGGGAAAGGGGGACTAGGAGTGAAAATCGATGAGCAGTTCTTC. Translated: CASSSGKGGLGVKIDEQFF.